At least ten counts were recorded for the clone carrying this T cell receptor beta chain. The data stem from a study of T cells in Graves' hyperthyroidism and ophthalmopathy. Germline values: CDR1 SNHLY, CDR2 FYNNEI. Trimming took off 1 base at V and 5 bases at J, with 7 bases between the two ends. There are 13 residues in the CDR3. Researchers barred patients who had uncontrolled infection, other autoimmune disease, pregnancy or lactation. TCR beta CDR3 regions were amplified from RNA transcripts. First-round RT-PCR with HTBI primers amplified the TCR CDR3 region. TCRdb itself ran the multiplex PCR reads through MiXCR, one entry per CDR3 protein. The sample has hundreds of thousands of distinct CDR3 sequences, around 16% seen once; the top ten hold less than 4.5%.

The chain employs TRBV2 and TRBJ2-3; D not resolved. This clonotype was obtained from a woman aged 30 to 39 with Graves' hyperthyroidism. Material: blood. CDR3 residues: CASSEVLGDTQYF. The DNA of the CDR3 is TGTGCCAGCAGTGAAGTCCTTGGAGATACGCAGTATTTT.